This paragraph covers one T cell receptor beta chain sequence. Its antigen is not known. This sample stems from a study of PD-1 blockade in classical Hodgkin lymphoma. As for the study in general: Every 2 weeks, patients got 3 mg/kg intravenous nivolumab. Study outcomes and limitations: According to reports, newly diagnosed patients had lower baseline TCR diversity than healthy donors, and relapsed/refractory patients had lower baseline TCR diversity still. Exclusion covered patients beginning nivolumab under 1 year post-ASCT.

The V end was cut by 6 bases, the J end by 2 bases, with 14 bases between. This CDR3 comprises 16 residues. Germline-derived CDR1 and CDR2 are MDHEN and SYDVKM. Every patient experienced relapse after autologous stem cell transplantation, and brentuximab vedotin exposure varied. Method: immunoSEQ multiplex PCR; TCRdb's copy keeps in-frame clones and lacks some. The data hold under 100,000 clones, with around nine tenths observed a single time. This sequence was found in a human donor with classical Hodgkin lymphoma. The sequences come from peripheral blood mononuclear cells (PBMCs), collected before the second cycle of nivolumab. The chain carries TRBV28 and TRBJ2-6; D remains unclear. The CDR3, as DNA: TGTGCCAGCAGCCCCGCAGGCGCAACTGGGGCCAACGTCCTGACTTTC. This translates into CASSPAGATGANVLTF.